These 3 T cell receptor beta chains were sequenced from one sample in a study of T cell clones after liver transplantation. TCRbeta sequences of proliferating CFSE-low MLR cells were labeled alloreactive. These receptors' targets are unknown. Sequencing was performed with immunoSEQ multiplex PCR; in TCRdb, only in-frame clones are kept and a portion is missing. There are 3,000 or so clones in the sample; under 30% occur only once, and roughly a sixth lies in the top ten. Specimen: CD4+ T cells from PBMCs cultured with third-party cells. These receptors all come from a human patient who received a liver transplant. Part of the T cell pool may stem from the graft donor.

This clone came up a few times. With a far larger clone one base away, a read error is the likely cause. The chain couples TRBV5-6 to TRBJ1-3; D unresolved. Germline V lookup: CDR1 SGHDT, CDR2 YYEEEE. V gave up 0 bases and J gave up 3 bases, with 7 bases separating them. There are 14 residues in the CDR3. The CDR3 loop reads CASSLGVFGNTIYF. The CDR3, as DNA: TGTGCCAGCAGCTTGGGAGTGTTTGGAAACACCATATATTTT.

This clone was recorded once. The V and J genes are TRBV5-1 and TRBJ1-5, with unresolved D. CDR1 SGHRS and CDR2 YFSETQ come from the germline V gene. The CDR3 consists of 15 residues. Trimming shortened V by 0 bases and J by 0 bases, and 7 bases separated the two germline ends. CDR3 sequence: CASSLDPYSNQPQHF. In DNA form, the CDR3 reads TGCGCCAGCAGCTTGGACCCATATAGCAATCAGCCCCAGCATTTT.

By sample share, this clone is medium-sized. The chain carries TRBV14 and TRBJ1-1, with D perhaps TRBD1 (5 bases). Germline V gene lookup returns CDR1 SGHDN and CDR2 FVKESK. CDR3 length equals 13 residues. Trimming pared 7 bases from V and 2 bases from J, leaving 11 bases between. The CDR3 sequence: CASKGRTNTEAFF. CDR3 sequence (DNA): TGTGCCAGCAAAGGACGGACAAACACTGAAGCTTTCTTT.